The 29 T cell receptor beta chains given below trace back to one sample, sequenced in a study of spatial heterogeneity in lung cancer. Time point indicated: sample taken at primary tumor resection. No cell sorting; template was whole RNA from tumor, lung tissue or PBMC. TCRdb reprocessed the 5' RACE reads with MiXCR, giving one entry per CDR3 protein. The sample has approximately 11,000 distinct CDR3 sequences; roughly 4% are singletons. Source: normal lung tissue next to the tumor, taken at surgery. These receptors originate from a male donor with early-stage non-small cell lung cancer.

This clonotype was counted many times. The library was built for alpha chains, so this beta chain is an off-target read and its size means little. The V and J genes are TRBV7-6 and TRBJ1-2, with D possibly matching TRBD1 (5 bases). This CDR3 region has 12 residues. Trimming removed 2 bases at V and 7 bases at J, with 8 bases between. The V gene's germline CDR1 is SGHVS and CDR2 FNYEAQ. Written as DNA, the CDR3 is TGTGCCAGCAGCTTACCGGGACGTGGCTACACCTTC. It translates to CASSLPGRGYTF.

For this clonotype: Because this beta chain is a stray read in a library intended to capture alpha chains, its abundance should not be given much weight. The chain recombines TRBV4-3 with TRBJ2-2; D possibly corresponds to TRBD2 (5 bases). Germline CDR1 and CDR2: LGHNA and YSLEER. This CDR3 comprises 17 residues. V lost 3 bases, J lost 1 base, and 15 bases lay in between. CDR3 sequence reads: CASSHFFGVENTGELFF. CDR3 bases: TGCGCCAGCAGCCACTTCTTCGGGGTGGAGAACACCGGGGAGCTGTTTTTT.

Ten or more counts support this clonotype. This beta chain is an off-target read within a library intended for alpha chains, so its frequency means little. This chain connects TRBV14 to TRBJ2-7; a weak D match, TRBD1 (5 bases). This CDR3 has 15 amino acids. Deletions cut 0 bases from V and 0 bases from J, with 9 bases between. Per germline, CDR1 SGHDN and CDR2 FVKESK. The CDR3 here is CASSQDGARSYEQYF. The CDR3 region has the DNA TGTGCCAGCAGCCAAGATGGGGCACGCTCCTACGAGCAGTACTTC.

This clonotype showed up many times. This beta chain is off target for a library built for alpha chains, so its abundance means little. The chain uses TRBV6-1 and TRBJ2-3; 12 nucleotides match TRBD2. The germline CDR1 and CDR2 sequences are MNHNS and SASEGT. The V gene end was trimmed by 2 bases and the J gene end by 4 bases; junction bases not matched to a gene: 1. The CDR3 covers 15 residues. The CDR3, as DNA: TGTGCCAGCAGTGAACTAGCGGGGGGGCCAGATACGCAGTATTTT. It yields the protein CASSELAGGPDTQYF.

In its sample, this clonotype was seen many times. This beta chain represents an off-target read in a library built for alpha chains; its size is of limited meaning. The chain couples TRBV20-1 to TRBJ1-2, with D hard to call. Trimming left V 1 base short and J 4 bases short, with 10 bases between. Germline-derived CDR1 and CDR2 are DFQATT and SNEGSKA (reference sequence). The CDR3 consists of 13 residues. This chain's CDR3 is CSARVEVSYGYTF. CDR3 DNA sequence: TGCAGTGCTAGAGTAGAGGTTTCCTATGGCTACACCTTC.

This clonotype was seen ten or more times. This beta chain came through as a stray read in a library set up for alpha chains, and its size says little. DNA for the CDR3: TGCAGTGCTAGAGTAGAGGGAAGAATCACTGAAGCTTTCTTT. It yields the protein CSARVEGRITEAFF. The V and J genes are TRBV20-1 and TRBJ1-1, with D uncertain. This CDR3 region has 14 residues. V dropped 1 base and J dropped 4 bases, with 13 bases sitting between them. Germline CDR1 reads DFQATT; CDR2 reads SNEGSKA (reference sequence).

This clonotype was counted many times. Because the library targeted alpha chains, this beta chain is an off-target read whose size means little. This chain uses TRBV20-1 with TRBJ2-3, with 9 positions matching TRBD2. The CDR3 contains 15 residues. Germline V CDR1 and CDR2: DFQATT, SNEGSKA (reference sequence). The junction had 4 bases not matched to a gene; V was cut back by 3 bases and J by 0 bases. The DNA for the CDR3 is TGCAGTGCTAGGTCGCGGGAGGGAAGCACAGATACGCAGTATTTT. It is translated as CSARSREGSTDTQYF.

With respect to this clonotype: This beta chain slipped into a library made for alpha chains as a stray read, so its size is not meaningful. V usage is TRBV5-5 and J usage is TRBJ2-1; no definite D call. The CDR3 contains 13 residues. V gave up 6 bases and J gave up 6 bases, with 13 bases separating them. The germline gives CDR1 SGHKS, CDR2 YYEKEE (reference sequence). The CDR3 reads CASTLTPGNEQFF. Here the CDR3 DNA reads TGTGCCAGCACGTTGACCCCCGGCAATGAGCAGTTCTTC. The full variable domain, with the rest looked up from reference TRBV5-5 and TRBJ2-1, is DAGVTQSPTHLIKTRGQQVTLRCSPISGHKSVSWYQQVLGQGPQFIFQYYEKEERGRGNFPDRFSARQFPNYSSELNVNALLLGDSALYLCASTLTPGNEQFFGPGTRLTVL.

This clonotype has a count of ten or more. This may be a read error: a much more frequent sequence differs by one nucleotide. Without the conserved terminal phenylalanine or tryptophan, this CDR3 likely stems from a read error. This beta chain lies outside the target of a library built for alpha chains; its clone size means little. The chain has TRBV28 and TRBJ2-7; D might be TRBD1 (6 bases). The CDR3 is 14 amino acids. Germline V gene sequence: CDR1 MDHEN, CDR2 SYDVKM. V gave up 5 bases and J gave up 2 bases, with 13 bases separating them. For the CDR3, the DNA is TGTGCCAGCAGTGCTGTACAGGGAGCCTACGAGCAGTACTCC. Encoded protein: CASSAVQGAYEQYS.

This clonotype has at least ten counts. The library was built for alpha chains, so this beta chain is an off-target read and its size means little. This chain joins TRBV20-1 and TRBJ1-1; D remains unclear. CDR3 length: 15 residues. Trimming shortened V by 0 bases and J by 4 bases, and 15 bases separated the two germline ends. CDR1 is DFQATT and CDR2 is SNEGSKA in the germline V gene (reference sequence). CDR3 region: CSARDVWGGITEAFF. CDR3 in DNA: TGCAGTGCTAGAGATGTGTGGGGAGGGATCACTGAAGCTTTCTTT.

By frequency in the sample, this clonotype is medium-sized. This beta chain came through as a stray read in a library set up for alpha chains, and its size says little. The genes are TRBV7-2 and TRBJ2-3; D gene ambiguous. Trimming removed 1 base at V and 1 base at J, with 15 bases between. Per the germline V gene, CDR1 is SGHTA and CDR2 is FQGNSA. The CDR3 extends over 17 amino acids. In DNA, the CDR3 is TGTGCCAGCAGCTTAGTAGTAATGACGTCACGCACAGATACGCAGTATTTT. This translates into CASSLVVMTSRTDTQYF.

This clonotype was counted only a few times. This beta chain turned up in a library designed for alpha chains; as an off-target read, its abundance says little. The chain joins TRBV5-1 to TRBJ1-1, with 7 bases aligning to TRBD1. The CDR3 has 16 residues. V gave up 4 bases and J gave up 1 base; unmatched junction bases: 10. The V gene's germline CDR1 is SGHRS and CDR2 YFSETQ. The CDR3 loop reads CASSLIVSGGNTEAFF. The CDR3 nucleotides are TGCGCCAGCAGCCTGATTGTCTCAGGGGGGAACACTGAAGCTTTCTTT.

The sample holds many counts of this clonotype. The library was built for alpha chains, so this beta chain is an off-target read and its size means little. This chain uses TRBV5-6 with TRBJ2-3, with D possibly being TRBD1 (5 bases). There are 13 residues in the CDR3. Per the germline V gene, CDR1 is SGHDT and CDR2 is YYEEEE. V was clipped by 1 base and J by 7 bases, with 10 bases between them. CDR3 in DNA: TGTGCCAGCAGCTTGAAAGGGGCTCATACGCAGTATTTT. It yields the protein CASSLKGAHTQYF.

There are many counts of this clonotype. With the library built for alpha chains, this beta chain is off target and its frequency is not meaningful. The CDR3 nucleotides read TGTGCCAGCAGCCACTGGGGGCCTCAGGACATTCAGTACTTC. It yields the protein CASSHWGPQDIQYF. This chain uses TRBV27 with TRBJ2-4; a weak D match, TRBD1 (6 bases). Germline lookup yields CDR1 MNHEY and CDR2 SMNVEV (reference sequence). V lost 6 bases, J lost 8 bases, and 17 bases lay in between. This CDR3 comprises 14 residues.

This clonotype was detected many times. Because this beta chain is a stray read in a library intended to capture alpha chains, its abundance should not be given much weight. The chain joins TRBV21-1 to TRBJ1-2; the D call of TRBD1 is as the table states it, not checked on the DNA. TRBV21-1 is given as a pseudogene. This CDR3 region has 16 residues. CDR3 amino acids: CASSGDIEAANYGYTF. CDR3 in DNA: TGTGCCAGCAGCGGGGACATCGAGGCGGCAAACTATGGCTACACCTTC.

This clonotype was seen repeatedly, ten times or more. The library was prepared for alpha chains; this beta chain is a stray read, so its frequency means little. The V gene is TRBV6-2 or TRBV6-3, the J gene TRBJ1-5; the D gene is possibly TRBD1 (5 bases). There are 16 residues in the CDR3. Germline CDR1 is MNHEY and CDR2 is SVGEGT. V was cut by 5 bases and J by 5 bases, with 19 bases left in between. CDR3 sequence (DNA): TGTGCCAGCAGTAGAGGTGGGGCCCGAGCAGATCAGCCCCAGCATTTT. Protein product: CASSRGGARADQPQHF.

This clonotype was counted ten times or more. Within a library made for alpha chains, this beta chain is off target, and its count is uninformative. This chain links TRBV11-2 with TRBJ1-1, with D tentatively TRBD1 (6 bases). Per germline, CDR1 SGHAT and CDR2 FQNNGV. This CDR3 spans 13 amino acids. Trimming took 8 bases from V and 0 from J, leaving 10 bases between them. CDR3 in amino acids: CASSGQMNTEAFF. DNA of the CDR3: TGTGCCAGCTCCGGACAGATGAACACTGAAGCTTTCTTT.

This clonotype is categorized as medium-sized. Being off target in a library aimed at alpha chains, this beta chain has a size of little meaning. The J gene is TRBJ2-5, the V gene TRBV19; 8 bases align to TRBD1. Per the germline V gene, CDR1 is LNHDA and CDR2 is SQIVND (reference sequence). The CDR3 is 13 residues long. V was pared by 5 bases and J by 4 bases, with 3 bases of the junction left unmatched. The CDR3: CASSSRGRETQYF. CDR3 bases: TGTGCCAGTAGTTCCAGGGGGCGAGAGACCCAGTACTTC.

This clonotype was recorded at least ten times. This beta chain is an off-target read within a library intended for alpha chains, so its frequency means little. The V call is TRBV12-3 or TRBV12-4, the J call TRBJ2-6; no firm D call. Trimming removed 5 bases from V and 2 bases from J, with 7 bases in between. The CDR3 consists of 14 residues. In nucleotides, the CDR3 is TGTGCCAGCAGTGGTACGGCTGGGGCCAACGTCCTGACTTTC. It encodes CASSGTAGANVLTF.

On this clonotype: For a library built for alpha chains, this beta chain is a stray read; little rests on its size. The chain has TRBV6-6 and TRBJ1-4; maybe TRBD1 (5 bases). The CDR3 length is 14 residues. The V end lost 8 bases, the J end lost 0 bases, and 10 bases lay between the germline ends. Germline CDR1 reads MNHNY; CDR2 reads SVGAGI (reference sequence). DNA of the CDR3: TGTGCCAGCCTGGACACCACAACTAATGAAAAACTGTTTTTT. Translating gives CASLDTTTNEKLFF.

This clonotype is labeled as medium-sized. As an off-target read in a library built for alpha chains, this beta chain has a frequency of little significance. This sequence joins TRBV19 and TRBJ2-1, with D tentatively TRBD1 (5 bases). V was trimmed by 5 bases and J by 9 bases, leaving 14 bases between them. Germline CDR1 and CDR2: LNHDA and SQIVND (reference sequence). The CDR3 is made up of 13 amino acids. The CDR3 is CASSVRASGEQFF. CDR3 nucleotides: TGTGCCAGTAGTGTCAGGGCTTCAGGTGAGCAGTTCTTC.

This clonotype was counted ten times or more. Little can be read into the size of this beta chain, an off-target read in a library designed for alpha chains. This chain uses TRBV28 with TRBJ2-3; a possible D gene is TRBD2 (6 bases). The CDR3 sequence is 14 residues long. Germline assignment: CDR1 MDHEN and CDR2 SYDVKM. The ends were cut back, 4 bases at V and 0 bases at J, with 8 bases in the middle. This CDR3 reads CASSYRGSTDTQYF. CDR3 coding DNA: TGTGCCAGCAGTTACCGGGGGAGCACAGATACGCAGTATTTT.

Sample share makes this clonotype medium-sized. With the library built for alpha chains, this beta chain is off target and its frequency is not meaningful. The chain has TRBV6-5 and TRBJ1-1; no clear D. V lost 5 bases to trimming and J lost 1 base, with 8 bases between them. The CDR3 sequence is 13 residues long. In germline, CDR1 is MNHEY, CDR2 SVGAGI. The DNA of the CDR3 is TGTGCCAGCAGTCAGGTGCAGAACACTGAAGCTTTCTTT. Translating it yields CASSQVQNTEAFF.

This clonotype was counted at least ten times. Within a library made for alpha chains, this beta chain is off target, and its count is uninformative. CDR3 in amino acids: CASSLRAAYEQYF. CDR3 coding DNA: TGTGCCAGTAGTCTCCGGGCCGCCTACGAGCAGTACTTC. The rearrangement links TRBV19 to TRBJ2-7; no clear D gene. The CDR3 totals 13 residues. CDR1 LNHDA and CDR2 SQIVND come from the germline V gene (reference sequence). Between the trimmed V and J ends, which lost 5 bases and 2 bases, there was a span of 10 bases.

By proportion, this clonotype is medium-sized. The library was prepared for alpha chains; this beta chain is a stray read, so its frequency means little. This sequence joins TRBV29-1 and TRBJ2-1; D remains unclear. Germline CDR1 is SQVTM and CDR2 is ANQGSEA. The V end was cut by 3 bases, the J end by 0 bases, with 3 bases between. The CDR3 runs to 12 residues. The CDR3 protein is CSVDASYNEQFF. The CDR3 bases are TGCAGCGTTGACGCCTCCTACAATGAGCAGTTCTTC.

Relative to its sample, this clonotype is medium-sized. For a library built for alpha chains, this beta chain is a stray read; little rests on its size. The V call is TRBV29-1, the J call TRBJ2-5; D remains ambiguous. Germline V gene lookup returns CDR1 SQVTM and CDR2 ANQGSEA. This CDR3 has 13 amino acids. The V end was cut by 8 bases, the J end by 1 base, with 14 bases between. The CDR3 here is CSHVRVTQETQYF. The CDR3 nucleotides read TGCAGCCACGTAAGGGTAACCCAAGAGACCCAGTACTTC.

This clonotype was seen many times. Since it is a stray read in a library aimed at alpha chains, this beta chain has a size that is not meaningful. The V call is TRBV6-2 or TRBV6-3, the J call TRBJ2-1; D is ambiguous. Germline V gene sequence: CDR1 MNHEY, CDR2 SVGEGT. CDR3 length equals 16 residues. Deletions cut 6 bases from V and 7 bases from J, with 22 bases between. The CDR3 is CASSSRRQVGYNEQFF. The CDR3 DNA sequence: TGTGCCAGCAGCTCACGGCGGCAAGTCGGATATAATGAGCAGTTCTTC.

This clonotype was seen at least ten times. The junction departs from germline at one end; a sequencing error may be responsible. As an off-target read in a library built for alpha chains, this beta chain has a frequency of little significance. The chain links TRBV12-3 or TRBV12-4 to TRBJ1-5; tentative D call: TRBD1 (5 bases). The CDR3 contains 18 residues. CDR3 in DNA: TGTGTCAGCAGTTCAAGGGACCGACATCTTTATAGCAATCAGCCCCAGCATTTT. It codes for CVSSSRDRHLYSNQPQHF.

This clonotype is termed medium-sized. This beta chain is an unintended read in a library built for alpha chains; its size means little. The chain uses TRBV4-2 and TRBJ1-1; 12 bases align to TRBD1. The CDR3 runs to 16 residues. CDR1 LGHNA and CDR2 YNFKEQ come from the germline V gene. V was pared by 0 bases and J by 6 bases, with 5 bases of the junction left unmatched. The CDR3 DNA sequence: TGTGCCAGCAGCCAAGATGAGGGACAGGGGGCAGCTGAAGCTTTCTTT. It translates to CASSQDEGQGAAEAFF.